This T cell receptor beta chain stems from a study of blood T cell repertoires in COVID-19. The CDR3 has 15 residues. The V gene end was trimmed by 8 bases and the J gene end by 0 bases; junction bases not matched to a gene: 7. The germline V gene encodes CDR1 MNHEY and CDR2 SVGAGI. This clone was picked up one time. Measured with immunoSEQ multiplex PCR; TCRdb has only the in-frame clones, and not every one. This table has around 270,000 clones, roughly 88% appearing once. The V call is TRBV6-5, the J call TRBJ1-5; the match to TRBD1 covers 7 bases. The source is a human donor with COVID-19, enrolled during active disease. The donor label of this sample is uncertain. Sequencing was done on a sample of peripheral blood. The CDR3 here is CASRVQGISNQPQHF. DNA of the CDR3: TGTGCCAGCCGGGTACAGGGGATTAGCAATCAGCCCCAGCATTTT.